A selection of T cell receptor beta chains follows, all from one sample in a study of neurological immune-mediated disorders. TCRdb ran MiXCR on the 5' RACE reads and lists one entry per CDR3 protein. Of approximately 28,000 distinct CDR3 sequences in the sample, around 16% are singletons; the top ten hold about 4.9%. Input material: CD4+ T cells from blood. The origin of the receptors is a female donor with HTLV-1-associated myelopathy (HAM/TSP). Each CDR3 is given with its conserved first and last residue. The D gene is left open where the match is weak. Size tells how often a clone was seen (once, few, many) or the class of an expanded clone, and some rows leave it out.

J gene: TRBJ2-2
V gene: TRBV15
clone size: few
D gene: -
CDR3 DNA: TGTGCCACCGGCAGGGCGAACACCGGGGAGCTGTTTTTT
CDR3 protein: CATGRANTGELFF

J gene: TRBJ1-6
V gene: TRBV20-1
clone size: many
D gene: -
CDR3 DNA: TGCAGTGCTAGAAAGGGAGGGGTCAATTCACCCCTCCACTTT
CDR3 protein: CSARKGGVNSPLHF

J gene: TRBJ2-5
V gene: TRBV7-6
clone size: many
D gene: TRBD2
CDR3 DNA: TGTGCCAGCAGCCCTAAAGCGGCTAGCGGGAACCGAGAAGAGACCCAGTACTTC
CDR3 protein: CASSPKAASGNREETQYF

J gene: TRBJ1-1
V gene: TRBV14
clone size: few
D gene: -
CDR3 DNA: TGTGCCAGCAGCCGGTACGGAGGGGTCACTGAAGCTTTCTTT
CDR3 protein: CASSRYGGVTEAFF

J gene: TRBJ2-1
V gene: TRBV12-3/TRBV12-4
clone size: many
D gene: TRBD2
CDR3 DNA: TGTGCCAGCAGCCGAGTAGCGGGAAGCTCCTACAATGAGCAGTTCTTC
CDR3 protein: CASSRVAGSSYNEQFF

J gene: TRBJ2-6
V gene: TRBV10-3
clone size: many
D gene: TRBD1
CDR3 DNA: TGTGCCATCAGTTCGGGACAGGGGGCCCCTGGGGCCAACGTCCTGACTTTC
CDR3 protein: CAISSGQGAPGANVLTF

J gene: TRBJ2-1
V gene: TRBV7-8
clone size: many
D gene: -
CDR3 DNA: TGTGCCAGCAGCTTGCCGGGGGTCTCCTACAATGAGCAGTTCTTC
CDR3 protein: CASSLPGVSYNEQFF

J gene: TRBJ2-1
V gene: TRBV19
clone size: -
D gene: TRBD2
CDR3 DNA: TGTGCCAGTAGCCCTCCGCCCCGCGGGGGGACTTACAATGAGCAGTTCTTC
CDR3 protein: CASSPPPRGGTYNEQFF

J gene: TRBJ1-6
V gene: TRBV28
clone size: many
D gene: -
CDR3 DNA: TGTGCCGCAGGGAAAGGTTCACCCCTCCACTTT
CDR3 protein: CAAGKGSPLHF

J gene: TRBJ2-1
V gene: TRBV5-1
clone size: many
D gene: -
CDR3 DNA: TGCGCCAGCAGCTTGGTGGGGAGCTCCTACAATGAGCAGTTCTTC
CDR3 protein: CASSLVGSSYNEQFF

J gene: TRBJ2-3
V gene: TRBV20-1
clone size: many
D gene: TRBD2
CDR3 DNA: TGCAGTGCTAGTAGCCCCGGGACTAGCGGGAGAATCACAGATACGCAGTATTTT
CDR3 protein: CSASSPGTSGRITDTQYF

J gene: TRBJ2-1
V gene: TRBV27
clone size: many
D gene: -
CDR3 DNA: TGTGCCAGCAGTTCCCAAGAGTTACAGGGAACCTACAATGAGCAGTTCTTC
CDR3 protein: CASSSQELQGTYNEQFF

J gene: TRBJ2-2
V gene: TRBV9
clone size: many
D gene: TRBD2
CDR3 DNA: TGTGCCAGCAGCGTCGGTCTCGGACTAGCGGGGAACACCGGGGAGCTGTTTTTT
CDR3 protein: CASSVGLGLAGNTGELFF

J gene: TRBJ1-2
V gene: TRBV5-1
clone size: medium-sized
D gene: -
CDR3 DNA: TGCGCCAGCAGCCCGGACGGGCAAAACTATGGCTACACCTTC
CDR3 protein: CASSPDGQNYGYTF

J gene: TRBJ1-5
V gene: TRBV28
clone size: many
D gene: TRBD1
CDR3 DNA: TGTGCCAGCAGTTTGGGGACAGGGGGCCACGGTCAGCCCCAGCATTTT
CDR3 protein: CASSLGTGGHGQPQHF

J gene: TRBJ2-1
V gene: TRBV9
clone size: -
D gene: -
CDR3 DNA: TGTGCCAGCAGCGTAGCGTCCTACAATGAGCAGTTCTTC
CDR3 protein: CASSVASYNEQFF

J gene: TRBJ2-1
V gene: TRBV12-3/TRBV12-4
clone size: many
D gene: -
CDR3 DNA: TGTGCCAGCAGTCCCCCCCCCCTACAGGGAGGCAATGAGCAGTTCTTC
CDR3 protein: CASSPPPLQGGNEQFF

J gene: TRBJ2-7
V gene: TRBV19
clone size: many
D gene: -
CDR3 DNA: TGTGCCAGTAGTATATTGGCAGGAAACGAGCAGTACTTC
CDR3 protein: CASSILAGNEQYF

J gene: TRBJ1-2
V gene: TRBV10-3
clone size: medium-sized
D gene: TRBD1
CDR3 DNA: TGTGCCATCAGTGAGTCGACAGGGCCCTATGGCTACACCTTC
CDR3 protein: CAISESTGPYGYTF

J gene: TRBJ2-1
V gene: TRBV7-2
clone size: many
D gene: -
CDR3 DNA: TGTGCCAGCAGCTTAGGGCACGGATACAATGAGCAGTTCTTC
CDR3 protein: CASSLGHGYNEQFF

J gene: TRBJ2-4
V gene: TRBV20-1
clone size: many
D gene: TRBD1
CDR3 DNA: TGCAGTGCCCCCGACAGGGCCCTCCCCAAAAACATTCAGTACTTC
CDR3 protein: CSAPDRALPKNIQYF

J gene: TRBJ2-2
V gene: TRBV29-1
clone size: medium-sized
D gene: -
CDR3 DNA: TGCAGCGTCGCAGTGAGCGGGGAGCTGTTTTTT
CDR3 protein: CSVAVSGELFF

J gene: TRBJ2-7
V gene: TRBV20-1
clone size: many
D gene: TRBD2
CDR3 DNA: TGCAGTGCTTACAAGCGGGAGGGCCAGTACGAGCAGTACTTC
CDR3 protein: CSAYKREGQYEQYF

J gene: TRBJ1-1
V gene: TRBV2
clone size: many
D gene: -
CDR3 DNA: TGTGCCAGCGAAGGACAGTCGAACACTGAAGCTTTCTTT
CDR3 protein: CASEGQSNTEAFF

J gene: TRBJ2-1
V gene: TRBV20-1
clone size: -
D gene: -
CDR3 DNA: TGCAGTGCTAGGGCATACTTCGGGGGCGGAAATGAGCAGTTCTTC
CDR3 protein: CSARAYFGGGNEQFF

J gene: TRBJ2-5
V gene: TRBV5-1
clone size: many
D gene: TRBD2
CDR3 DNA: TGCGCCAGCAGTCGGACTAGCGGGGAGGGAGAGACCCAGTACTTC
CDR3 protein: CASSRTSGEGETQYF

J gene: TRBJ1-1
V gene: TRBV7-2
clone size: many
D gene: TRBD1
CDR3 DNA: TGTGCCAGCAGCGAGACGACAGGGGGCTGGACTGAAGCTTTCTTT
CDR3 protein: CASSETTGGWTEAFF

J gene: TRBJ1-1
V gene: TRBV7-9
clone size: many
D gene: TRBD1
CDR3 DNA: TGTGCCAGCAGCTCAAAGGGACAGGCGAACACTGAAGCTTTCTTT
CDR3 protein: CASSSKGQANTEAFF